What follows describes a single T cell receptor beta chain. Antigen unknown. This specimen belongs to a study of CD8 T cells in ankylosing spondylitis. Whole-study findings and limits: Disease-linked clones were CD8+ and relatively rare in peripheral blood. Previously reported in reactive arthritis synovial fluid and blood were some of the motif variants. Among TCR beta sequences, a motif of under ten highly homologous variants appeared characteristic of ankylosing spondylitis blood.

Germline assignment: CDR1 MNHEY and CDR2 SMNVEV (reference sequence). The V end lost 3 bases, the J end lost 1 base, and 13 bases lay between the germline ends. CDR3 length: 15 amino acids. Libraries of TCR beta came from quantitative 5'-RACE with molecular barcodes. MiXCR was run by TCRdb on the 5' RACE reads, yielding one entry per CDR3 protein. Among about 240,000 distinct CDR3 sequences listed, around 8% were seen once. Sequenced input: blood, either unsorted or a sorted T cell fraction (not recorded which). The chain uses TRBV27 and TRBJ2-7; D is possibly TRBD1 or TRBD2 (5 bases each). This TCR was recovered from a female donor with ankylosing spondylitis or in good health (not recorded which). The CDR3 sequence: CASSFGAGGSYEQYF. For the CDR3, the DNA is TGTGCCAGCAGTTTTGGGGCCGGCGGGTCCTACGAGCAGTACTTC.